The 15 T cell receptor beta chains reported below all come from one sample, sequenced in a study of blood T cell repertoires in COVID-19. TCRdb's copy holds only in-frame clones and misses some; the assay was immunoSEQ multiplex PCR. The sample carries approximately 130,000 clones, roughly 80% recorded once. Sequenced input: peripheral blood. All receptors derive from a human donor in a cohort sampled during active COVID-19.

The gene calls are TRBV3-1 (or the pseudogene TRBV3-2) and TRBJ1-4; 7 bases agree with TRBD1. The V gene end was trimmed by 2 bases and the J gene end by 7 bases; junction bases not matched to a gene: 7. CDR1 is LGHDT, CDR2 YNNKEL, per germline (reference sequence). This CDR3 has 15 residues. This CDR3 is CASSQRTGQSEKLFF. DNA of the CDR3: TGTGCCAGCAGCCAAAGGACAGGTCAGAGTGAAAAACTGTTTTTT.

V usage is TRBV29-1 and J usage is TRBJ1-1; D is unresolved. The ends were cut back, 1 base at V and 2 bases at J, with 11 bases in the middle. The CDR3 spans 14 residues. CDR1 is SQVTM and CDR2 is ANQGSEA in the germline V gene. CDR3 residues: CSVEGVASNTEAFF. The CDR3 coding sequence is TGCAGCGTTGAAGGGGTAGCTTCTAACACTGAAGCTTTCTTT.

In its sample, this clone was seen a few times. The genes are TRBV19 and TRBJ1-1; D gene uncertain. With 3 bases removed from V and 10 bases from J, the gap between germline ends came to 12 bases. Germline CDR1 and CDR2: LNHDA and SQIVND (reference sequence). CDR3 length: 12 residues. CDR3 sequence: CASSIAGGVAFF. In DNA form, the CDR3 reads TGTGCCAGTAGTATCGCGGGAGGTGTAGCTTTCTTT. Full variable domain (remainder filled in from reference TRBV19 and TRBJ1-1): DGGITQSPKYLFRKEGQNVTLSCEQNLNHDAMYWYRQDPGQGLRLIYYSQIVNDFQKGDIAEGYSVSREKKESFPLTVTSAQKNPTAFYLCASSIAGGVAFFGQGTRLTVV.

The genes are TRBV6-2 or TRBV6-3 and TRBJ1-1, with D hard to call. Germline V gives CDR1 MNHEY, CDR2 SVGEGT. The CDR3 consists of 13 residues. V lost 2 bases and J 1 base, leaving 5 bases between the germline ends. This CDR3 is CASSYLWNTEAFF. CDR3 nucleotide sequence: TGTGCCAGCAGTTACCTCTGGAACACTGAAGCTTTCTTT.

This chain connects TRBV15 to TRBJ2-7; 11 bases line up with TRBD2. This CDR3 comprises 13 residues. Trimming cost V 6 bases and J 3 bases; bases outside gene matches: 1. Germline CDR1 is LNHNV and CDR2 is YYDKDF (reference sequence). The DNA of the CDR3 is TGTGCCACCAGACTAGCGGGGGACTACGAGCAGTACTTC. Its protein is CATRLAGDYEQYF.

This chain links TRBV7-9 with TRBJ1-2, with TRBD1 identical over 7 bases. With 0 bases clipped from V and 6 bases from J, the junction kept 7 bases outside the gene matches. In germline, CDR1 is SEHNR, CDR2 FQNEAQ (reference sequence). The CDR3 covers 15 residues. The CDR3 here is CASSLALRGDDGYTF. The CDR3, as DNA: TGTGCCAGCAGCTTAGCGCTCAGGGGGGACGATGGCTACACCTTC.

The rearrangement joins TRBV5-1 to TRBJ2-5; D call uncertain. The CDR3 has 13 residues. CDR1 SGHRS and CDR2 YFSETQ come from the germline V gene. Trimming left V 0 bases short and J 1 base short, with 4 bases between. The CDR3: CASSLGAQETQYF. The CDR3 DNA is TGCGCCAGCAGCTTGGGGGCCCAAGAGACCCAGTACTTC. Drawing the rest from reference TRBV5-1 and TRBJ2-5, the complete variable domain is KAGVTQTPRYLIKTRGQQVTLSCSPISGHRSVSWYQQTPGQGLQFLFEYFSETQRNKGNFPGRFSGRQFSNSRSEMNVSTLELGDSALYLCASSLGAQETQYFGPGTRLLVL.

The chain couples TRBV6-4 to TRBJ1-4; D is undetermined. CDR3 size: 16 residues. V lost 8 bases and J 7 bases, leaving 23 bases between the germline ends. CDR1 MRHNA and CDR2 SNTAGT come from the germline V gene. CDR3 nucleotide sequence: TGTGCCAGCCCCCTATCCGTGACACCCTCAAGTGAAAAACTGTTTTTT. It codes for CASPLSVTPSSEKLFF.

V usage is TRBV21-1 and J usage is TRBJ1-1; the table's D call TRBD1 went unverified against the DNA. TRBV21-1 represents a pseudogene. The CDR3 covers 14 residues. In DNA, the CDR3 is TGTGCCAGCAGCACACAGGGACGGAACACTGAAGCTTTCTTT. Protein sequence: CASSTQGRNTEAFF.

The chain links TRBV3-1 (or the pseudogene TRBV3-2) to TRBJ2-7; TRBD1 agrees at 7 bases. The V segment lost 3 bases and the J segment 10 bases; nucleotides outside the gene matches: 9. The CDR3 is made up of 13 amino acids. CDR1 is LGHDT and CDR2 is YNNKEL in the germline V gene (reference sequence). The DNA of the CDR3 is TGTGCCAGCAGCCAGGTGACAGGGACGCAACAGTACTTC. Translating it yields CASSQVTGTQQYF.

The rearrangement uses TRBV2 and TRBJ1-1, with D tentatively TRBD1 (5 bases). V dropped 5 bases and J dropped 1 base, with 11 bases sitting between them. Germline V lookup: CDR1 SNHLY, CDR2 FYNNEI. The CDR3 sequence is 14 residues long. The CDR3 nucleotides are TGTGCCAGCAGTACTCGGGGGGGGAACACTGAAGCTTTCTTT. Translating it yields CASSTRGGNTEAFF.

The chain carries TRBV7-6 and TRBJ1-6; D gene unclear. V lost 1 base to trimming and J lost 4 bases, with 8 bases between them. This CDR3 comprises 15 residues. Germline CDR1 SGHVS, CDR2 FNYEAQ. CDR3 protein: CASSLVSGYNSPLHF. The CDR3 DNA reads as TGTGCCAGCAGCTTAGTGTCAGGATATAATTCACCCCTCCACTTT.

This chain uses TRBV6-1 with TRBJ1-4, with 7 bases that match TRBD1. With 3 bases clipped from V and 5 bases from J, the junction kept 9 bases outside the gene matches. Germline CDR1 reads MNHNS; CDR2 reads SASEGT. The CDR3 spans 16 residues. CDR3: CASSDQSGTENEKLFF. The DNA for the CDR3 is TGTGCCAGCAGTGATCAATCTGGGACAGAGAATGAAAAACTGTTTTTT.

This sequence joins TRBV19 and TRBJ2-4, with no clear D. V gave up 1 base and J gave up 7 bases, with 17 bases separating them. Germline V lookup: CDR1 LNHDA, CDR2 SQIVND (reference sequence). The CDR3 is 16 residues long. The CDR3: CASSIGQPGRSNIQYF. The CDR3 DNA reads TGTGCCAGTAGTATAGGTCAACCGGGTCGCTCGAACATTCAGTACTTC.

The V call is TRBV6-5, the J call TRBJ2-2, with 7 bases aligning to TRBD2. Per the germline V gene, CDR1 is MNHEY and CDR2 is SVGAGI. The CDR3 sequence is 13 residues long. After removal of 7 bases from V and 6 bases from J, the junction contained 5 bases not matched to a gene. As DNA, the CDR3 is TGTGCCAGCACCCTACTAGCGCCCGGGGAGCTGTTTTTT. This sequence encodes CASTLLAPGELFF.